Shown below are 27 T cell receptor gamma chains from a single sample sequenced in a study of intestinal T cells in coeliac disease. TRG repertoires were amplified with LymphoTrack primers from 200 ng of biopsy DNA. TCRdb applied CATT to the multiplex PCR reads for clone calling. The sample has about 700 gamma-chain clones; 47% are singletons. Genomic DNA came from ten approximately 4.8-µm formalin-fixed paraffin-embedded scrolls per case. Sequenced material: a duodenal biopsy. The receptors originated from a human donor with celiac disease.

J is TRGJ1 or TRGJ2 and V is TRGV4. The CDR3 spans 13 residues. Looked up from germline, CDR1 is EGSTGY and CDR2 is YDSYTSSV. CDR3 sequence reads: CAPGMGGYYKKLF. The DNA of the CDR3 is TGTGCACCTGGGATGGGGGGGTATTATAAGAAACTCTTT.

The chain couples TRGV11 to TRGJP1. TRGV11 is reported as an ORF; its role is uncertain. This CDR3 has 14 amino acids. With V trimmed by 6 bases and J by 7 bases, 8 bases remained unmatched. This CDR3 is CACWIEADGWFKIF. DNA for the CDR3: TGTGCCTGCTGGATTGAGGCGGATGGTTGGTTCAAGATATTT.

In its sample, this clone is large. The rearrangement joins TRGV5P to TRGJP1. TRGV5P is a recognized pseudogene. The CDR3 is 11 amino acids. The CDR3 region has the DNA TGTGCCTCTACCACTGGTTGGTTCAAGATATTT. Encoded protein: CASTTGWFKIF.

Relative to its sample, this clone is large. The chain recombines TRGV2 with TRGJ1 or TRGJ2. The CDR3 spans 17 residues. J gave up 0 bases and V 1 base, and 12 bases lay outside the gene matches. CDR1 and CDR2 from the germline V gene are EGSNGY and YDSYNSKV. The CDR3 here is CATWDGKICLNYYKKLF. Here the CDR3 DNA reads TGTGCCACCTGGGACGGCAAAATCTGTTTGAATTATTATAAGAAACTCTTT.

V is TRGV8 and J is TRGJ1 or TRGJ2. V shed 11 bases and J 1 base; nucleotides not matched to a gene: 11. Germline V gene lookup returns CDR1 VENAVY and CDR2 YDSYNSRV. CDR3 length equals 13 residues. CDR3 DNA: TGTGCCAACCTGGCCCAAAATTATTATAAGAAACTCTTT. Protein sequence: CANLAQNYYKKLF.

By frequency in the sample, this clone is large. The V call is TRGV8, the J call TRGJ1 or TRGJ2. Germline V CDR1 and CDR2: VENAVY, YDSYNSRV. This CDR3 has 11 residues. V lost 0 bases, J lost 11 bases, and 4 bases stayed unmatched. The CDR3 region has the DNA TGTGCCACCTGGGATAGGTGGGAGAAACTCTTT. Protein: CATWDRWEKLF.

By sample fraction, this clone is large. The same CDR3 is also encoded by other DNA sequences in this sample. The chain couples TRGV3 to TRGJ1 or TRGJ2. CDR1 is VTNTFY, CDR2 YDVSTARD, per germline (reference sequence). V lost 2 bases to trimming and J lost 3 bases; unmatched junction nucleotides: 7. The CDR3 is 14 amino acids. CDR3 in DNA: TGTGCCACCTGGGACACAGGGGCTTATTATAAGAAACTCTTT. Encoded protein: CATWDTGAYYKKLF.

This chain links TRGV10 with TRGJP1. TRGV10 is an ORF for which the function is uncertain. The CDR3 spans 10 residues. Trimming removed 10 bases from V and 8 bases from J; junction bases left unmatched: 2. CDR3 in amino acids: CAALGWFKIF. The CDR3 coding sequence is TGTGCTGCGTTAGGTTGGTTCAAGATATTT.

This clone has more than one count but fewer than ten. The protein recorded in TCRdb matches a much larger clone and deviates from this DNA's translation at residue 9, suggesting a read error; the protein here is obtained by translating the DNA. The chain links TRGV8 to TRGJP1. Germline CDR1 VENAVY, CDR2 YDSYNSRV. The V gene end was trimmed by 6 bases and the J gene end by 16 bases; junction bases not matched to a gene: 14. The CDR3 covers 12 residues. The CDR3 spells CATWILVGSKIF. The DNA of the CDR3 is TGTGCCACCTGGATCCTCGTGGGGTCCAAGATATTT.

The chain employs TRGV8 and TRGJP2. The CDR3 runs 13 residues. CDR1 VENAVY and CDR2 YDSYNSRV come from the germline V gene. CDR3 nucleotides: TGTGCACCTGGGATAGGGAGTGATTGGATCAAGACGTTT. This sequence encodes CAPGIGSDWIKTF.

The CDR3 spells CAAWGGRNYYKKLF. The CDR3 DNA reads as TGTGCTGCGTGGGGGGGGAGGAATTATTATAAGAAACTCTTT. The J gene is TRGJ1 or TRGJ2, the V gene TRGV10. Being an ORF, TRGV10 has a function that is uncertain. The CDR3 contains 14 residues. After removal of 8 bases from V and 0 bases from J, the junction contained 8 bases not matched to a gene.

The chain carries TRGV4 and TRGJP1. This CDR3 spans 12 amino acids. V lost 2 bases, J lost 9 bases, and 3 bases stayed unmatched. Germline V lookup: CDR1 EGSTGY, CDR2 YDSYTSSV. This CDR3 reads CATWDDSWFKIF. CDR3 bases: TGTGCCACCTGGGATGATAGTTGGTTCAAGATATTT.

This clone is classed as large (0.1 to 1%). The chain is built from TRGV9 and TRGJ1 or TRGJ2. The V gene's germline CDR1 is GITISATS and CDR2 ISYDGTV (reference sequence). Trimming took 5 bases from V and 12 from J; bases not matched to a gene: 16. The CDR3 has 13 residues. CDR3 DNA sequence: TGTGCCTTGTGGGGTAGAGCTTCCATCGGGAAACTCTTT. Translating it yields CALWGRASIGKLF.

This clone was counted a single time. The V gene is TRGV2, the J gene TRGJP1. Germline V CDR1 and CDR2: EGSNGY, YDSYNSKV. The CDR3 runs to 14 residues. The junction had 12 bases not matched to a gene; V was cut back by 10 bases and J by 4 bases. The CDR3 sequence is CATGTDNTGWFKIF. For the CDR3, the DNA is TGTGCCACTGGGACGGACAACACTGGTTGGTTCAAGATATTT.

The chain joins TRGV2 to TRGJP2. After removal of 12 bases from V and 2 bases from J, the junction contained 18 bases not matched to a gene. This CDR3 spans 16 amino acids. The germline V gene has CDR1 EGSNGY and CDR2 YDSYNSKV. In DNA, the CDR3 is TGTGCCGACCTGGGACGGGCCTCGAGTAGTGATTGGATCAAGACGTTT. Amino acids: CADLGRASSSDWIKTF.

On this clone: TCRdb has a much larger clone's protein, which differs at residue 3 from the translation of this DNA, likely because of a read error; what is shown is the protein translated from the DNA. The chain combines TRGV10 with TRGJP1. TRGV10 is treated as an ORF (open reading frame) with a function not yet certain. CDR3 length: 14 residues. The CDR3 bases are TGTGCTGTGTGGGATTCGGCCACTGGTTGGTTCAAGATATTT. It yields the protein CAVWDSATGWFKIF.

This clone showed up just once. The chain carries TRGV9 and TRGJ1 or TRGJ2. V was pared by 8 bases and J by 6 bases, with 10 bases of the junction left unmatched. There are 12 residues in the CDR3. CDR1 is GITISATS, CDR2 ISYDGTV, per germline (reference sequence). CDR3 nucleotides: TGTGCCTTGTATTCCCTTAGTTATAAGAAACTCTTT. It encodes CALYSLSYKKLF.

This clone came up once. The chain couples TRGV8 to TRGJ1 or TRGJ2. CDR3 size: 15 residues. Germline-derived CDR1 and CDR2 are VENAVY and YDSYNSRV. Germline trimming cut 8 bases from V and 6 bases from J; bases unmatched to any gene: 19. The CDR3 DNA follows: TGTGCCACCTTGAGCCGGATAGGTGACATTTATAAGAAACTCTTT. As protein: CATLSRIGDIYKKLF.

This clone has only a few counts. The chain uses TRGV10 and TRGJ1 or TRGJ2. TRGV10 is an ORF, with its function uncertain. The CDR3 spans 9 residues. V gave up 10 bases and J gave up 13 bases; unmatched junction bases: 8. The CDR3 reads CAALISKLF. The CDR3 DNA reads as TGTGCTGCGTTAATAAGTAAACTCTTT.

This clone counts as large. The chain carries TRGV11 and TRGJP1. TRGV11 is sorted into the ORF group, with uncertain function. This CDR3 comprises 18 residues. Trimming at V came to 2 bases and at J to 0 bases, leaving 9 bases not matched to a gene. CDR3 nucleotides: TGTGCCTGCTGGATTAGGCCCCCCCTGTATACCACTGGTTGGTTCAAGATATTT. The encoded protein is CACWIRPPLYTTGWFKIF.

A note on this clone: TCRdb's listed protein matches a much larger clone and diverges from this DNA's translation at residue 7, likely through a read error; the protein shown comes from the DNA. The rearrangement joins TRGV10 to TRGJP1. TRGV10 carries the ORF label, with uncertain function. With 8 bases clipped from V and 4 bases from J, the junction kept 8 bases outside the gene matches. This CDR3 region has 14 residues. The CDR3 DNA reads TGTGCTGCGTGGGACCCCTTCACTGGTTGGTTCAAGATATTT. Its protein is CAAWDPFTGWFKIF.

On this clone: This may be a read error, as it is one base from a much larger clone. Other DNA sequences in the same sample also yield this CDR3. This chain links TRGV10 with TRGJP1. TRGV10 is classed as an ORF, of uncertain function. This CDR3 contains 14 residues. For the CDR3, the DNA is TGTGCCGCGTGGGACCCCTCCACTGGTTGGTTCAAGATATTT. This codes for CAAWDPSTGWFKIF.

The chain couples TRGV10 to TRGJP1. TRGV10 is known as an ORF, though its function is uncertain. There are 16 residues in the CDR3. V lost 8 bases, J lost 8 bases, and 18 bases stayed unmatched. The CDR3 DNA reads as TGTGCTGCGTGGGAGTTCGGGTCGGGTTTGGGTTGGTTCAAGATATTT. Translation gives CAAWEFGSGLGWFKIF.

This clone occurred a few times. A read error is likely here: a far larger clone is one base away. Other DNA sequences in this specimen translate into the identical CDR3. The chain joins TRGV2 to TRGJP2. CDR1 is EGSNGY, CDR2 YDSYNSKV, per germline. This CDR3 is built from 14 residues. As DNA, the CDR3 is TGTGCCACCTGGGACGGTTGTAGTGACTGGATCAAGACGTTT. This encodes CATWDGCSDWIKTF.

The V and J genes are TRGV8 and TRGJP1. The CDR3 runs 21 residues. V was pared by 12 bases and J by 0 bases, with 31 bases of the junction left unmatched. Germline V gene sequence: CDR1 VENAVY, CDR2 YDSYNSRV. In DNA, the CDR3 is TGTGCCTACCTGGGATTAGGCCTTTTTTCAGTTGCGGATACCACTGGTTGGTTCAAGATATTT. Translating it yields CAYLGLGLFSVADTTGWFKIF.

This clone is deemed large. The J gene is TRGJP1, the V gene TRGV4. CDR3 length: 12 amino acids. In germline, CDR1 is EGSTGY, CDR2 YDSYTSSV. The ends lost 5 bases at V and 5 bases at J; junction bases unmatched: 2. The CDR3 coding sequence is TGTGCCACCTGGGTAACTGGTTGGTTCAAGATATTT. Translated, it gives CATWVTGWFKIF.

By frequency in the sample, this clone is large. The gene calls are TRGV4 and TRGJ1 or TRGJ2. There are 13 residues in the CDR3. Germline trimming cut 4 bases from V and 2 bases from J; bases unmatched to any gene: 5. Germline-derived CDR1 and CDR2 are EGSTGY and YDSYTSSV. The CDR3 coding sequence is TGTGCCACCTGGGAATTCCATTATTATAAGAAACTCTTT. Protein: CATWEFHYYKKLF.